The TCR beta chain under discussion was sequenced for a study of shared clonotypes between healthy human individuals. Study-wide points: The study generally estimated greater richness for naive than memory subsets. Depth was large, yet rarefaction showed that sorted-subset sequencing was incomplete. Among several donors, approximately 4.6% of naive CD4 clonotypes were found in common.

Note on this clone: Its antigen is not known.

Using immunoSEQ multiplex PCR, the repertoire was profiled, and TCRdb retains in-frame clones only, with some absent. Of approximately 1.9 million clones in the sample, 80% to 95% were seen once. Naive CD8 cells were CD45RO-negative, positively selected for CCR7, excluding terminally differentiated effector memory CD45RA+ cells. The donor cohort consisted entirely of Caucasian adults residing in Nashville, Tennessee. This TCR was sampled from a man aged 18 to 29 in good health. Some clones in this sample may be carry-over from other donors' samples. Sequencing input: naive CD8+ T cells from PBMCs.

The CDR3 coding sequence is TGTGCCAGCACTCCCCCCCTCCTTCAGAATGAGCAGTTCTTC. Translated, it gives CASTPPLLQNEQFF. This chain connects TRBV25-1 to TRBJ2-1; D gene uncertain. The V gene lost 7 bases and the J gene lost 7 bases, with 17 bases spanning the gap. This CDR3 spans 14 amino acids. Per the germline V gene, CDR1 is MGHDK and CDR2 is SYGVNS.